The rows below give T cell receptor beta chains drawn from one sample of a study of blood T cell repertoires in COVID-19. Profiled with immunoSEQ multiplex PCR; TCRdb holds only in-frame clones, not every one. The sample has 30,000 or so clones, more than 70% seen once. Sequencing was carried out using peripheral blood. The receptors shown here come from a man aged 80 or over with active COVID-19. CDR3s include the opening cysteine and the closing phenylalanine or tryptophan. The D gene is left open where the match is weak. The size of a clone is reported for some rows only, either as once, few or many, or as a class for expanded clones.

v_call	d_call	clone_size	j_call	cdr3_aa	cdr3_nt
TRBV4-2	NA	NA	TRBJ2-5	CASSQDRLAWETQYF	TGTGCCAGCAGCCAAGATCGGCTAGCCTGGGAGACCCAGTACTTC
TRBV9	TRBD1	NA	TRBJ1-3	CASSPRTGVGNTIYF	TGTGCCAGCAGCCCTCGGACAGGGGTTGGAAACACCATATATTTT
TRBV5-4	TRBD1	NA	TRBJ1-2	CASSFGQARSNYGYTF	TGTGCCAGCAGCTTTGGACAGGCGCGGTCTAACTATGGCTACACCTTC
TRBV5-4	NA	NA	TRBJ2-3	CASSLAGSTDTQYF	TGTGCCAGCAGCTTGGCGGGGTCCACAGATACGCAGTATTTT
TRBV10-1	TRBD2	once	TRBJ2-1	CASSRGLAGADNEQFF	TGCGCCAGCAGTAGAGGACTAGCGGGGGCAGACAATGAGCAGTTCTTC
TRBV5-1	TRBD1	few	TRBJ2-6	CASSLGQGSSGANVLTF	TGCGCCAGCAGCTTGGGACAGGGGTCCTCTGGGGCCAACGTCCTGACTTTC
TRBV2	NA	once	TRBJ2-7	CASSETFYEQYF	TGTGCCAGCAGTGAAACATTCTACGAGCAGTACTTC
TRBV30	NA	NA	TRBJ2-5	CAWGLLETQYF	TGTGCCTGGGGACTGTTGGAGACCCAGTACTTC
TRBV9	TRBD2	NA	TRBJ2-1	CASSVGGGGAFDEQFF	TGTGCCAGCAGCGTAGGTGGCGGGGGGGCCTTCGATGAGCAGTTCTTC
TRBV15	TRBD2	NA	TRBJ2-5	CATSFRTSGGARETQYF	TGTGCCACCAGCTTCCGGACTAGCGGGGGGGCCAGGGAGACCCAGTACTTC
TRBV5-4	TRBD1	NA	TRBJ2-1	CASSSRQGRYNEQFF	TGTGCCAGCAGCTCGAGACAGGGGAGATACAATGAGCAGTTCTTC
TRBV2	NA	NA	TRBJ2-1	CASSMRDSRNEQFF	TGTGCCAGCAGTATGCGGGACAGTAGAAATGAGCAGTTCTTC
TRBV6-5	TRBD1	NA	TRBJ1-4	CASSYSPQGAFEKLFF	TGTGCCAGCAGTTACTCGCCGCAGGGGGCCTTTGAAAAACTGTTTTTT
TRBV14	TRBD2	few	TRBJ2-1	CASSQRRRTSGVDEQFF	TGTGCCAGCAGCCAAAGAAGGAGGACTAGCGGTGTAGATGAGCAGTTCTTC
TRBV14	TRBD1	NA	TRBJ2-7	CASSPLEGAGYEQYF	TGTGCCAGCAGCCCACTTGAGGGGGCTGGCTACGAGCAGTACTTC
TRBV20-1	NA	NA	TRBJ1-1	CSASSGTTEAFF	TGCAGTGCTAGTAGCGGAACCACTGAAGCTTTCTTT
TRBV11-2	NA	NA	TRBJ2-7	CASSLSRQGEQYF	TGTGCCAGCAGCCTGTCGCGGCAGGGGGAGCAGTACTTC
TRBV12-5	NA	few	TRBJ1-1	CASGLDTNTEAFF	TGTGCTAGTGGTTTGGACACGAACACTGAAGCTTTCTTT
TRBV2	TRBD2	NA	TRBJ2-1	CASRIAGFYNEQFF	TGTGCCAGCAGAATAGCGGGGTTTTACAATGAGCAGTTCTTC
TRBV7-8	TRBD1	NA	TRBJ1-1	CASSPGTGGWGTEAFF	TGTGCCAGCAGCCCCGGGACAGGGGGCTGGGGCACTGAAGCTTTCTTT
TRBV13	NA	NA	TRBJ2-1	CASRVVLVGYNEQFF	TGTGCCAGCAGGGTGGTACTGGTTGGTTACAATGAGCAGTTCTTC
TRBV4-1	NA	NA	TRBJ1-5	CASSLGSHSNQPQHF	TGCGCCAGCAGCCTCGGTTCCCACAGCAATCAGCCCCAGCATTTT
TRBV10-3	TRBD1	NA	TRBJ1-3	CATWDRPGNTIYF	TGTGCCACCTGGGACAGGCCTGGAAACACCATATATTTT
TRBV19	TRBD2	NA	TRBJ2-5	CASSSRWIPSGGVQETQYF	TGTGCCAGTAGTTCACGTTGGATCCCTAGCGGGGGAGTCCAAGAGACCCAGTACTTC
TRBV30	TRBD2	NA	TRBJ2-5	CAWSSSGGAGTQYF	TGTGCCTGGAGTTCCAGCGGGGGGGCCGGTACCCAGTACTTC
TRBV5-5	TRBD1	NA	TRBJ1-2	CASSLAGGANYGYTF	TGTGCCAGCAGCTTGGCAGGGGGTGCTAACTATGGCTACACCTTC
TRBV9	NA	NA	TRBJ2-1	CASSVLSGGLGNEQFF	TGTGCCAGCAGCGTTCTATCCGGGGGGCTGGGCAATGAGCAGTTCTTC
TRBV6-1	TRBD2	NA	TRBJ2-2	CASSARTSGGAGELFF	TGTGCCAGCAGTGCGCGGACTAGCGGGGGGGCCGGGGAGCTGTTTTTT
TRBV5-1	NA	NA	TRBJ1-1	CASIGHLNTEAFF	TGCGCCAGCATCGGACACCTGAACACTGAAGCTTTCTTT
TRBV6-5	TRBD2	NA	TRBJ2-3	CASSFGLAGPRYF	TGTGCCAGCAGTTTTGGACTAGCGGGGCCCAGGTATTTT
TRBV7-9	TRBD1	NA	TRBJ2-7	CASSSRTGQSTQYF	TGTGCCAGCAGCTCTCGGACGGGACAGTCGACGCAGTACTTC
TRBV5-5	TRBD1	few	TRBJ2-2	CASSLVGTANTGELFF	TGTGCCAGCAGCTTGGTTGGGACAGCGAACACCGGGGAGCTGTTTTTT
TRBV20-1	NA	NA	TRBJ2-2	CSASTANTGELFF	TGCAGTGCTAGTACAGCGAACACCGGGGAGCTGTTTTTT
TRBV18	NA	NA	TRBJ1-1	CASSPGLLGFEAFF	TGTGCCAGCTCACCCGGACTCCTGGGGTTTGAAGCTTTCTTT
TRBV4-1	NA	NA	TRBJ2-7	CASSPGTHTTYEQYF	TGCGCCAGCAGCCCCGGGACACACACCACCTACGAGCAGTACTTC
TRBV6-5	NA	NA	TRBJ1-2	CASRRDNGDYGYTF	TGTGCCAGCAGGAGGGACAACGGCGACTATGGCTACACCTTC
TRBV3-1/TRBV3-2	TRBD1	NA	TRBJ2-1	CASSQVVTGQEQFF	TGTGCCAGCAGCCAAGTAGTAACGGGACAGGAGCAGTTCTTC
TRBV5-4	NA	NA	TRBJ2-5	CASSLGGLGETQYF	TGTGCCAGCAGCTTGGGGGGCTTGGGGGAGACCCAGTACTTC
TRBV11-2	TRBD2	NA	TRBJ2-1	CASSLDAGVTSYNEQFF	TGTGCCAGCAGCTTAGATGCGGGGGTCACCTCCTACAATGAGCAGTTCTTC
TRBV7-9	NA	few	TRBJ1-1	CASSLQGRNTEAFF	TGTGCCAGCAGCTTACAGGGTAGGAACACTGAAGCTTTCTTT